The 28 T cell receptor beta chains below all came from one sample that was sequenced in a study of OX40 agonist ivuxolimab in advanced cancers. Generated by immunoSEQ multiplex PCR, the TCRdb table keeps only in-frame clones and is missing some. Altogether tens of thousands of clones are present, just under 95% being singletons, with the ten largest covering 0.65%. The sample consisted of CD4+ or CD8+ T cells sorted from blood, taken in a trial of the OX40 agonist ivuxolimab. These receptors were taken from an adult with an advanced solid tumor such as melanoma, head and neck, liver or kidney cancer.

This clone occurred once. V gene TRBV18 combines with J gene TRBJ2-7; D remains unclear. The V and J ends lost 3 bases and 3 bases respectively, with 15 bases between them. Per the germline V gene, CDR1 is KGHSH and CDR2 is LQKENI. The CDR3 extends over 15 amino acids. CDR3 loop: CASSPPGGNIYEQYF. The CDR3 region has the DNA TGTGCCAGCTCACCCCCGGGCGGTAATATCTACGAGCAGTACTTC.

This clone is a singleton in its sample. The V and J genes are TRBV11-3 and TRBJ2-5; D call uncertain. Germline V gene data show CDR1 as SGHNT and CDR2 as YENEEA. Trimming pared 1 base from V and 2 bases from J, leaving 11 bases between. The CDR3 runs 15 residues. The CDR3 DNA follows: TGTGCCAGCAGCTTAGGACCCGGTGCTCAAGAGACCCAGTACTTC. Its protein is CASSLGPGAQETQYF.

The J gene is TRBJ2-2, the V gene TRBV9; 8 nucleotides agree with TRBD1. The CDR3 totals 18 residues. CDR1 and CDR2 from the germline V gene are SGDLS and YYNGEE. V lost 3 bases to trimming and J lost 0 bases; unmatched junction nucleotides: 10. CDR3 bases: TGTGCCAGCAGCGCCCTTCATTACAGGGGGGCGAACACCGGGGAGCTGTTTTTT. As protein: CASSALHYRGANTGELFF.

V usage is TRBV6-5 and J usage is TRBJ2-7; TRBD1 is a possible D gene (6 bases). Germline CDR1 and CDR2: MNHEY and SVGAGI. This CDR3 region has 14 residues. V was clipped by 6 bases and J by 0 bases, with 12 bases between them. The CDR3 DNA reads as TGTGCCAGCAGCAACTCCAGGGGCTCCTACGAGCAGTACTTC. Protein: CASSNSRGSYEQYF.

The chain is built from TRBV5-1 and TRBJ2-3; 11 nucleotides align to TRBD2. The CDR3 has 16 residues. V was clipped by 2 bases and J by 2 bases; unmatched bases: 4. From germline, CDR1 is SGHRS and CDR2 YFSETQ. This chain's CDR3 is CASSLLSGRATDTQYF. The CDR3 DNA is TGCGCCAGCAGCTTACTTAGCGGGAGGGCCACAGATACGCAGTATTTT.

The V call is TRBV19, the J call TRBJ1-5, with 7 bases identical to TRBD1. The V and J ends lost 4 bases and 1 base, in that order; junction bases with no gene match: 7. The CDR3 covers 16 residues. Germline V CDR1 and CDR2: LNHDA, SQIVND (reference sequence). This chain's CDR3 is CASSTNRDRSNQPQHF. CDR3 in DNA: TGTGCCAGTAGTACCAACCGGGACAGAAGCAATCAGCCCCAGCATTTT.

V usage is TRBV21-1 and J usage is TRBJ2-1; the table names TRBD1, a call not compared with the DNA. TRBV21-1 is reported as a pseudogene. The CDR3 extends over 16 amino acids. Here the CDR3 DNA reads TGTGCCAGCAGCAAAGAGTGCCGGACAGGGGGCCATGAGCAGTTCTTC. Protein: CASSKECRTGGHEQFF.

This clone was found a few times. V and J are TRBV15 and TRBJ2-7; 7 bases match TRBD1. V lost 0 bases and J lost 0; bases outside the gene matches: 5. CDR3 length: 16 residues. Germline V lookup: CDR1 LNHNV, CDR2 YYDKDF (reference sequence). This CDR3 is CATSRDPGQYSYEQYF. The CDR3 nucleotides read TGTGCCACCAGCAGAGACCCGGGACAGTACTCCTACGAGCAGTACTTC.

The chain combines TRBV7-6 with TRBJ1-5, with a weak D call TRBD1 (5 bases). The CDR3 runs 16 residues. Between the trimmed V and J ends, which lost 5 bases and 4 bases, there was a span of 18 bases. Per germline, CDR1 SGHVS and CDR2 FNYEAQ. The CDR3 bases are TGTGCCAGCAGCCCGGGGGGAGAATTACCGAATCAGCCCCAGCATTTT. Translation: CASSPGGELPNQPQHF.

The rearrangement joins TRBV18 to TRBJ2-5; no reliable D call. Germline CDR1 and CDR2: KGHSH and LQKENI. The CDR3 consists of 15 residues. Trimming removed 3 bases at V and 2 bases at J, with 13 bases between. The CDR3 DNA reads TGTGCCAGCTCACCCCTGCGGACGGCTCAAGAGACCCAGTACTTC. The encoded protein is CASSPLRTAQETQYF. The complete variable domain, with remaining parts taken from reference TRBV18 and TRBJ2-5, reads NAGVMQNPRHLVRRRGQEARLRCSPMKGHSHVYWYRQLPEEGLKFMVYLQKENIIDESGMPKERFSAEFPKEGPSILRIQQVVRGDSAAYFCASSPLRTAQETQYFGPGTRLLVL.

The V gene is TRBV6-5, the J gene TRBJ2-2, with 7 bases matching TRBD1. The CDR3 is 16 residues long. Germline-derived CDR1 and CDR2 are MNHEY and SVGAGI. Germline trimming cut 2 bases from V and 0 bases from J; bases unmatched to any gene: 3. In DNA, the CDR3 is TGTGCCAGCAGTTACCCAGGGGGTTCGAACACCGGGGAGCTGTTTTTT. It translates to CASSYPGGSNTGELFF.

The CDR3 coding sequence is TGTGCCAGCAGTTACTCTCAGCGCGAGCAGTACTTC. Translation: CASSYSQREQYF. V usage is TRBV6-5 and J usage is TRBJ2-7; D remains ambiguous. Germline V CDR1 and CDR2: MNHEY, SVGAGI. The CDR3 is 12 amino acids. V was pared by 0 bases and J by 6 bases, with 6 bases between.

This clone has just a few counts. V is TRBV30 and J is TRBJ1-3; no definite D call. V was trimmed by 0 bases and J by 0 bases, leaving 6 bases between them. The CDR3 runs 14 residues. In germline, CDR1 is GTSNPN, CDR2 SVGIG (reference sequence). The DNA of the CDR3 is TGTGCCTGGAGTGTTTCGCACTCTGGAAACACCATATATTTT. Its translation: CAWSVSHSGNTIYF.

The chain uses TRBV10-3 and TRBJ2-1; 9 nucleotides line up with TRBD1. V lost 6 bases and J lost 1; bases outside the gene matches: 7. Germline V gene lookup returns CDR1 ENHRY and CDR2 SYGVKD. The CDR3 extends over 16 amino acids. CDR3 nucleotide sequence: TGTGCCATCAGGTTCCACGGGACAGGGTCCTACAATGAGCAGTTCTTC. It yields the protein CAIRFHGTGSYNEQFF.

This clone appeared a single time. This rearrangement joins TRBV5-1 to TRBJ2-1; D may be TRBD1 or TRBD2 (6 bases each). CDR1 is SGHRS, CDR2 YFSETQ, per germline. Trimming cost V 0 bases and J 8 bases, with 15 bases left between them. The CDR3 is 15 amino acids. The CDR3 coding sequence is TGCGCCAGCAGCTTGGAATCGGGGGCGATCGATGAGCAGTTCTTC. Its translation is CASSLESGAIDEQFF.

The chain joins TRBV6-5 to TRBJ1-1, with a tentative D call TRBD1 (6 bases). Germline V gene data show CDR1 as MNHEY and CDR2 as SVGAGI. The CDR3 totals 15 residues. The CDR3, as DNA: TGTGCGAGCCGGGGGGCAGGGTTGGGGAACACTGAAGCTTTCTTT. It codes for CASRGAGLGNTEAFF.

This chain joins TRBV18 and TRBJ2-5; D remains ambiguous. Germline V CDR1 and CDR2: KGHSH, LQKENI. The CDR3 consists of 13 residues. Trimming shortened V by 3 bases and J by 5 bases, and 10 bases separated the two germline ends. CDR3 coding DNA: TGTGCCAGCTCACCCACTATCGTGGAGACCCAGTACTTC. Its protein is CASSPTIVETQYF.

J is TRBJ1-1 and V is TRBV9; tentatively, D is TRBD1 (5 bases). The length of the CDR3 is 15 residues. CDR1 and CDR2 (germline): SGDLS, YYNGEE. Trimming cost V 1 base and J 4 bases, with 14 bases left between them. The CDR3 sequence: CASSVSPEGPTEAFF. The CDR3 DNA is TGTGCCAGCAGCGTATCCCCGGAGGGGCCCACTGAAGCTTTCTTT.

The genes are TRBV6-6 and TRBJ1-2, with 10 bases fitting TRBD1. Germline V gene lookup returns CDR1 MNHNY and CDR2 SVGAGI (reference sequence). This CDR3 region has 14 residues. The J segment lost 4 bases and the V segment lost 6 bases, leaving 5 bases of the junction unmatched. CDR3 nucleotide sequence: TGTGCCAGCAGGGGGACAGGGGTTCTCTATGGCTACACCTTC. Residues: CASRGTGVLYGYTF.

The rearrangement joins TRBV19 to TRBJ1-5; D gene unclear. This CDR3 is built from 13 residues. Between the trimmed V and J ends, which lost 3 bases and 4 bases, there was a span of 7 bases. Germline V lookup: CDR1 LNHDA, CDR2 SQIVND (reference sequence). CDR3 DNA: TGTGCCAGTAGTATTGTGGGGAATCAGCCCCAGCATTTT. Translation gives CASSIVGNQPQHF.

This chain connects TRBV30 to TRBJ2-5; D could derive from TRBD1 or TRBD2 (5 bases each). The CDR3 spans 14 residues. The germline gives CDR1 GTSNPN, CDR2 SVGIG (reference sequence). V was clipped by 2 bases and J by 8 bases, with 18 bases between them. DNA of the CDR3: TGTGCCTGGAGTCCTCTAGTTGGGACCGGTACCCAGTACTTC. Its translation is CAWSPLVGTGTQYF.

This chain joins TRBV7-2 and TRBJ2-7, with D perhaps matching TRBD1 (6 bases). The V gene's germline CDR1 is SGHTA and CDR2 FQGNSA. The CDR3 spans 15 residues. V was cut by 5 bases and J by 5 bases, with 19 bases left in between. The CDR3 region has the DNA TGTGCCAGCAGCCTCGCCAGGGGTTCCTTCAACGAGCAGTACTTC. It specifies CASSLARGSFNEQYF.

This clone was seen more than once but under ten times. The V gene is TRBV30, the J gene TRBJ2-3; TRBD2 matches 10 bases. J was trimmed by 5 bases and V by 3 bases; bases with no gene match: 5. The germline V gene encodes CDR1 GTSNPN and CDR2 SVGIG (reference sequence). CDR3 length equals 14 residues. CDR3 region: CAWRTAGGLDTQYF. The DNA of the CDR3 is TGTGCCTGGAGGACAGCGGGAGGGCTAGATACGCAGTATTTT.

This chain links TRBV5-5 with TRBJ1-2; D is possibly TRBD1 (5 bases). The germline CDR1 and CDR2 sequences are SGHKS and YYEKEE (reference sequence). CDR3 size: 15 residues. V was clipped by 4 bases and J by 3 bases, with 16 bases between them. CDR3 residues: CASSLGNRGYYGYTF. CDR3 coding DNA: TGTGCCAGCAGCCTAGGGAACCGGGGCTACTATGGCTACACCTTC.

V and J are TRBV29-1 and TRBJ1-5; weak D call: TRBD1 (5 bases). CDR3 length equals 13 residues. Trimming cost V 5 bases and J 4 bases, with 12 bases left between them. From germline, CDR1 is SQVTM and CDR2 ANQGSEA. CDR3 amino acids: CSVSGTGNQPQHF. CDR3 bases: TGCAGCGTTTCCGGGACGGGTAATCAGCCCCAGCATTTT.

The V and J genes are TRBV19 and TRBJ2-3; weak D call: TRBD1 (6 bases). Germline V gene data show CDR1 as LNHDA and CDR2 as SQIVND (reference sequence). Trimming shortened V by 6 bases and J by 3 bases, and 10 bases separated the two germline ends. This CDR3 comprises 13 residues. CDR3 sequence (DNA): TGTGCCAGTAGCAGACAGGAGACAGATACGCAGTATTTT. It specifies CASSRQETDTQYF. Full variable domain (remainder filled in from reference TRBV19 and TRBJ2-3): DGGITQSPKYLFRKEGQNVTLSCEQNLNHDAMYWYRQDPGQGLRLIYYSQIVNDFQKGDIAEGYSVSREKKESFPLTVTSAQKNPTAFYLCASSRQETDTQYFGPGTRLTVL.

The chain employs TRBV11-2 and TRBJ2-1; maybe TRBD2 (6 bases). Deletions cut 5 bases from V and 15 bases from J, with 20 bases between. The germline V gene has CDR1 SGHAT and CDR2 FQNNGV. This CDR3 region has 13 residues. The CDR3 DNA follows: TGTGCCAGCAGCAAAGGTTCGGAACTAGCCCGGTTCTTC. Its translation is CASSKGSELARFF.

The V and J genes are TRBV27 and TRBJ1-6; D gene unclear. Germline lookup yields CDR1 MNHEY and CDR2 SMNVEV (reference sequence). CDR3 size: 17 residues. V gave up 7 bases and J gave up 5 bases, with 21 bases separating them. This CDR3 reads CASTLQESQKNNSPLHF. CDR3 nucleotide sequence: TGTGCCAGCACCCTGCAGGAATCTCAAAAGAATAATTCACCCCTCCACTTT.